This passage covers 21 T cell receptor beta chains from one sample sequenced in a study of blood T cell repertoires in COVID-19. This table comes from immunoSEQ multiplex PCR, and its TCRdb copy is limited to in-frame clones, with some not included. The table shows about 40,000 clones, with approximately 80% occurring only once. The sequencing input was peripheral blood. All receptors derive from a man over 45 with active or convalescent COVID-19.

This clone was found a few times. The chain employs TRBV14 and TRBJ2-2; D uncertain. Germline V lookup: CDR1 SGHDN, CDR2 FVKESK. This CDR3 has 13 residues. Trimming shortened V by 6 bases and J by 3 bases, and 8 bases separated the two germline ends. CDR3 sequence: CASRHQDTGELFF. The CDR3 DNA sequence: TGTGCCAGCAGACACCAAGACACCGGGGAGCTGTTTTTT.

The V and J genes are TRBV7-2 and TRBJ1-2, with 10 bases lining up with TRBD1. This CDR3 is 16 amino acids long. CDR1 SGHTA and CDR2 FQGNSA come from the germline V gene. Germline trimming cut 2 bases from V and 2 bases from J; bases unmatched to any gene: 5. CDR3 in amino acids: CASSLLGTGVNYGYTF. DNA of the CDR3: TGTGCCAGCAGCTTATTGGGGACAGGGGTCAACTATGGCTACACCTTC.

The chain joins TRBV5-5 to TRBJ2-7, with D possibly matching TRBD1 (5 bases). The germline CDR1 and CDR2 sequences are SGHKS and YYEKEE (reference sequence). The CDR3 covers 14 residues. The V end lost 2 bases, the J end lost 4 bases, and 13 bases lay between the germline ends. The CDR3 spells CASSFQKGFYEQYF. Here the CDR3 DNA reads TGTGCCAGCAGCTTCCAAAAGGGGTTTTACGAGCAGTACTTC. Using reference TRBV5-5 and TRBJ2-7 for the parts outside the CDR3, the full variable domain is DAGVTQSPTHLIKTRGQQVTLRCSPISGHKSVSWYQQVLGQGPQFIFQYYEKEERGRGNFPDRFSARQFPNYSSELNVNALLLGDSALYLCASSFQKGFYEQYFGPGTRLTVT.

This rearrangement joins TRBV5-3 to TRBJ1-5, with 7 bases that match TRBD1. TRBV5-3 is sorted into the ORF group, with uncertain function. There are 17 residues in the CDR3. V was pared by 5 bases and J by 3 bases, with 14 bases of the junction left unmatched. CDR3 residues: CARSYGQAPRDNQPQHF. The CDR3 DNA sequence: TGTGCCAGAAGTTACGGACAGGCCCCCCGTGACAATCAGCCCCAGCATTTT.

This clone was counted between two and nine times. DNA for the CDR3: TGTGCCAGCAGTGAAGTCAGTACGGCTTTCTTT. It translates to CASSEVSTAFF. The J gene is TRBJ1-1, the V gene TRBV6-1; D gene unclear. The CDR3 is 11 amino acids. Germline-derived CDR1 and CDR2 are MNHNS and SASEGT. Trimming took 1 base from V and 11 from J, leaving 8 bases between them.

The chain uses TRBV10-1 and TRBJ2-1; perhaps TRBD2 as D (5 bases). The germline V and J ends were trimmed by 2 bases and 3 bases, with 11 bases remaining between them. Germline V gene lookup returns CDR1 WNHNN and CDR2 SYGVQD (reference sequence). The CDR3 has 15 residues. The CDR3 protein is CASSETSPRYNEQFF. DNA for the CDR3: TGCGCCAGCAGTGAGACTAGTCCTCGCTACAATGAGCAGTTCTTC.

This chain links TRBV6-4 with TRBJ1-2, with no clear D. V lost 8 bases and J 6 bases, leaving 22 bases between the germline ends. The CDR3 is 15 residues long. Germline-derived CDR1 and CDR2 are MRHNA and SNTAGT. The CDR3 protein is CASPPHEPKKDGYTF. The CDR3 nucleotides read TGTGCCAGCCCCCCTCACGAGCCCAAAAAAGATGGCTACACCTTC.

CDR3 sequence (DNA): TGTGCCAGCAGGATGGGGGGTTTAATGGACACTGAAGCTTTCTTT. Protein sequence: CASRMGGLMDTEAFF. The chain combines TRBV13 with TRBJ1-1; D is possibly TRBD1 (5 bases). V shed 6 bases and J shed 3 bases, with 17 bases lying between them. The CDR3 length is 15 residues. Germline V CDR1 and CDR2: PRHDT, FYEKMQ (reference sequence).

The V gene is TRBV25-1, the J gene TRBJ1-2; D is possibly TRBD1 (5 bases). CDR1 is MGHDK and CDR2 is SYGVNS in the germline V gene. The ends were cut back, 5 bases at V and 5 bases at J, with 12 bases in the middle. The CDR3 has 13 amino acids. The CDR3 coding sequence is TGTGCCAGCAGTCCACAGGAAGATTATGGCTACACCTTC. This translates into CASSPQEDYGYTF.

This chain connects TRBV21-1 to TRBJ2-3; the table assigns TRBD2, which was not confirmed against the DNA. TRBV21-1 is an annotated pseudogene. This CDR3 region has 17 residues. In DNA, the CDR3 is TGTGCCAGCAGCAAAGGTGTCCCTAGCGGGGTCACAGATACGCAGTATTTT. It codes for CASSKGVPSGVTDTQYF.

This chain connects TRBV6-5 to TRBJ2-7; 7 nucleotides line up with TRBD1. The germline gives CDR1 MNHEY, CDR2 SVGAGI. The CDR3 is made up of 16 amino acids. V lost 2 bases, J lost 0 bases, and 7 bases stayed unmatched. The CDR3 bases are TGTGCCAGCAGTTACGGGGACAGTTGGAGCTCCTACGAGCAGTACTTC. The encoded protein is CASSYGDSWSSYEQYF.

The chain has TRBV24-1 and TRBJ2-5, with 8 bases identical to TRBD1. The trim removed 12 bases at V and 5 bases at J, leaving 7 bases unmatched. CDR1 and CDR2 (germline): KGHDR, SFDVKD. This CDR3 spans 12 amino acids. CDR3 region: CAPGQGFETQYF. The CDR3 nucleotides are TGTGCCCCCGGACAGGGCTTTGAGACCCAGTACTTC.

CDR3 amino acids: CASSESGGWGGNTIYF. CDR3 bases: TGTGCCAGCAGCGAGTCAGGGGGCTGGGGCGGAAACACCATATATTTT. The V gene is TRBV7-8, the J gene TRBJ1-3; 8 positions match TRBD1. Germline CDR1 is SGHVS and CDR2 is FQNEAQ. This CDR3 region has 16 residues. The J segment lost 4 bases and the V segment lost 5 bases, leaving 10 bases of the junction unmatched. The full variable domain, with the rest looked up from reference TRBV7-8 and TRBJ1-3, is GAGVSQSPRYKVAKRGQDVALRCDPISGHVSLFWYQQALGQGPEFLTYFQNEAQLDKSGLPSDRFFAERPEGSVSTLKIQRTQQEDSAVYLCASSESGGWGGNTIYFGEGSWLTVV.

This clone was seen a handful of times. The chain joins TRBV5-1 to TRBJ2-2; D might be TRBD1 (6 bases). V was trimmed by 5 bases and J by 4 bases, leaving 12 bases between them. Germline values: CDR1 SGHRS, CDR2 YFSETQ. The CDR3 consists of 14 residues. The CDR3 DNA reads as TGCGCCAGCAGAACTACAGGGATCACCGGGGAGCTGTTTTTT. This encodes CASRTTGITGELFF. Combining the CDR3 with reference TRBV5-1 and TRBJ2-2 gives the whole variable domain KAGVTQTPRYLIKTRGQQVTLSCSPISGHRSVSWYQQTPGQGLQFLFEYFSETQRNKGNFPGRFSGRQFSNSRSEMNVSTLELGDSALYLCASRTTGITGELFFGEGSRLTVL.

This chain joins TRBV19 and TRBJ2-1; 8 bases are a match to TRBD2. Trimming at V came to 8 bases and at J to 1 base, leaving 7 bases not matched to a gene. The CDR3 contains 15 residues. CDR1 LNHDA and CDR2 SQIVND come from the germline V gene (reference sequence). CDR3 sequence: CASGMAGGSYNEQFF. The CDR3 DNA is TGTGCCAGTGGGATGGCGGGGGGTTCCTACAATGAGCAGTTCTTC.

The sample holds one count of this clone. The chain employs TRBV11-2 and TRBJ1-3; D gene uncertain. CDR3 length equals 18 residues. With 0 bases removed from V and 0 bases from J, the gap between germline ends came to 15 bases. Germline values: CDR1 SGHAT, CDR2 FQNNGV. Here the CDR3 reads CASSLDPVRESSGNTIYF. CDR3 nucleotides: TGTGCCAGCAGCTTAGATCCAGTGCGGGAAAGCTCTGGAAACACCATATATTTT. Looking up the rest from reference TRBV11-2 and TRBJ1-3 gives the full variable domain: EAGVAQSPRYKIIEKRQSVAFWCNPISGHATLYWYQQILGQGPKLLIQFQNNGVVDDSQLPKDRFSAERLKGVDSTLKIQPAKLEDSAVYLCASSLDPVRESSGNTIYFGEGSWLTVV.

V gene TRBV4-2 combines with J gene TRBJ2-5; 11 nucleotides agree with TRBD2. Germline V CDR1 and CDR2: LGHNA, YNFKEQ. The CDR3 contains 16 residues. V lost 4 bases to trimming and J lost 2 bases; unmatched junction nucleotides: 6. CDR3 loop: CASSRSSGGEQETQYF. The CDR3 DNA follows: TGTGCCAGCAGCCGAAGTAGCGGGGGGGAACAAGAGACCCAGTACTTC.

Here the CDR3 reads CASRIQGRGTEAFF. The CDR3 bases are TGTGCCAGCAGGATACAGGGTCGGGGAACTGAAGCTTTCTTT. The gene calls are TRBV28 and TRBJ1-1, with a possible D match to TRBD1 (6 bases). Germline assignment: CDR1 MDHEN and CDR2 SYDVKM. This CDR3 has 14 residues. V lost 6 bases and J lost 5, with 16 bases in between.

This clone was picked up one time. The V call is TRBV19, the J call TRBJ2-7, with TRBD1 identical over 8 bases. The CDR3 sequence is 12 residues long. CDR1 is LNHDA and CDR2 is SQIVND in the germline V gene (reference sequence). The V gene end was trimmed by 6 bases and the J gene end by 3 bases; junction bases not matched to a gene: 1. CDR3 protein: CASRDRDYEQYF. The CDR3 DNA reads TGTGCCAGTAGGGACAGGGACTACGAGCAGTACTTC.

The V call is TRBV7-2, the J call TRBJ2-6, with D uncertain. There are 15 residues in the CDR3. Germline CDR1 SGHTA, CDR2 FQGNSA. V lost 7 bases and J 1 base, leaving 11 bases between the germline ends. The CDR3 loop reads CASTPELSGANVLTF. DNA for the CDR3: TGTGCCAGCACCCCGGAGTTATCTGGGGCCAACGTCCTGACTTTC.

This clone was seen only once. The CDR3 DNA reads as TGTGCCAGTAGTCCCACACAGGGGGCTAACTATGGCTACACCTTC. Its translation: CASSPTQGANYGYTF. V gene TRBV19 combines with J gene TRBJ1-2, with TRBD1 matching over 8 bases. Germline CDR1 and CDR2: LNHDA and SQIVND (reference sequence). The V and J ends lost 5 bases and 0 bases, in that order; junction bases with no gene match: 5. The CDR3 runs 15 residues. The variable domain in full, with the rest retrieved from reference TRBV19 and TRBJ1-2, is DGGITQSPKYLFRKEGQNVTLSCEQNLNHDAMYWYRQDPGQGLRLIYYSQIVNDFQKGDIAEGYSVSREKKESFPLTVTSAQKNPTAFYLCASSPTQGANYGYTFGSGTRLTVV.